This T cell receptor (beta chain) was captured by sequencing in a study of cytomegalovirus exposure and HLA in healthy donors. Losses at the gene ends were 4 bases for V and 5 bases for J; bases not matched to a gene: 13. The CDR3 is made up of 16 amino acids. Per the germline V gene, CDR1 is LNHDA and CDR2 is SQIVND (reference sequence). The study ran its PCR with 60 Vbeta and 13 Jbeta primers. Using immunoSEQ multiplex PCR, the repertoire was profiled, and TCRdb retains in-frame clones only, with some absent. The data show some 150,000 clones, approximately 77% seen once. Regarding the study as a whole: Excluded: some indistinguishable V segments such as TRBV6-2 and TRBV6-3.

A word on this clone: Its antigen is currently unknown.

This receptor was obtained from a woman between 40 and 50 years old in good health and CMV-seronegative. Sequencing input: PBMCs. V is TRBV19 and J is TRBJ2-5; 7 positions agree with TRBD2. The CDR3 loop is CASSTPIGGIEETQYF. The CDR3 region has the DNA TGTGCCAGTAGTACTCCCATCGGGGGGATCGAGGAGACCCAGTACTTC.